This TCR beta chain originates from a study of T cells in Graves' hyperthyroidism and ophthalmopathy. The table lists this clonotype with many counts. This CDR3 contains 15 residues. The germline CDR1 and CDR2 sequences are MDHEN and SYDVKM. V lost 5 bases and J 5 bases, leaving 18 bases between the germline ends. Amplification targeted TCR beta CDR3 regions from RNA transcripts. In the first-round RT-PCR of the TCR CDR3, the HTBI primer set was used. TCRdb used MiXCR to reprocess the multiplex PCR reads, holding one entry per CDR3 protein. The sample carries some 400,000 distinct CDR3 sequences, approximately 19% recorded once.

The TCR sequence derives from a woman between 18 and 29 years old with Graves' hyperthyroidism. The specimen was blood. The chain uses TRBV28 and TRBJ2-5; the D gene could be TRBD1 or TRBD2 (7 bases each). CDR3 loop: CASSPRQGGRETQYF. The CDR3, as DNA: TGTGCCAGCAGTCCAAGACAGGGAGGGCGGGAGACCCAGTACTTC.